What follows are 5 T cell receptor beta chains derived from one specimen sequenced in a study of blood T cell repertoires in COVID-19. The protocol was immunoSEQ multiplex PCR, while the TCRdb copy is restricted to in-frame clones and leaves out a portion. The data hold around 250,000 clones, with more than 70% observed a single time. The specimen was peripheral blood. The receptors were sampled from a woman younger than 30 with acute or convalescent COVID-19.

The DNA for the CDR3 is TGTGCCAGCACCGGTTCCCCGGGATATGTAATTGGACACCGGGAGAGGTATGGCTACACCTTC. This translates into CASTGSPGYVIGHRERYGYTF. The chain uses TRBV13 and TRBJ1-2; tentatively, D is TRBD1 (5 bases). The CDR3 contains 21 residues. Per the germline V gene, CDR1 is PRHDT and CDR2 is FYEKMQ (reference sequence). Trimming left V 7 bases short and J 5 bases short, with 38 bases between.

J is TRBJ2-5 and V is TRBV2; 7 nucleotides line up with TRBD2. V lost 11 bases, J lost 7 bases, and 16 bases stayed unmatched. This CDR3 is 14 amino acids long. CDR1 and CDR2 (germline): SNHLY, FYNNEI. CDR3 nucleotides: TGTGCCGGCCGACTTCGCGGGAGCCTGGGGACCCAGTACTTC. Protein sequence: CAGRLRGSLGTQYF.

The V call is TRBV3-1 (or the pseudogene TRBV3-2), the J call TRBJ2-1, with a possible D match to TRBD2 (5 bases). The CDR3 loop spans 15 amino acids. Per the germline V gene, CDR1 is LGHDT and CDR2 is YNNKEL (reference sequence). V lost 0 bases and J lost 5, with 11 bases in between. The CDR3 protein is CASSQDRRGNNEQFF. The CDR3 nucleotides read TGTGCCAGCAGCCAAGATCGACGGGGAAACAATGAGCAGTTCTTC.

The chain joins TRBV5-7 to TRBJ2-7; possible D gene TRBD2, 5 bases. TRBV5-7 is labeled an ORF, and its function is uncertain. The length of the CDR3 is 18 residues. V was trimmed by 1 base and J by 0 bases, leaving 20 bases between them. The CDR3 region has the DNA TGTGCCAGCAGCTTGACGTCCCCAGTAGCGCACCACTCCTACGAGCAGTACTTC. It encodes CASSLTSPVAHHSYEQYF.

This chain uses TRBV4-1 with TRBJ1-3; tentative D call: TRBD1 (6 bases). Deletions cut 0 bases from V and 4 bases from J, with 16 bases between. This CDR3 region has 17 residues. In germline, CDR1 is MGHRA, CDR2 YSYEKL. The CDR3: CASSQEGAGERGNTIYF. CDR3 in DNA: TGCGCCAGCAGCCAAGAGGGGGCAGGGGAGCGAGGAAACACCATATATTTT.